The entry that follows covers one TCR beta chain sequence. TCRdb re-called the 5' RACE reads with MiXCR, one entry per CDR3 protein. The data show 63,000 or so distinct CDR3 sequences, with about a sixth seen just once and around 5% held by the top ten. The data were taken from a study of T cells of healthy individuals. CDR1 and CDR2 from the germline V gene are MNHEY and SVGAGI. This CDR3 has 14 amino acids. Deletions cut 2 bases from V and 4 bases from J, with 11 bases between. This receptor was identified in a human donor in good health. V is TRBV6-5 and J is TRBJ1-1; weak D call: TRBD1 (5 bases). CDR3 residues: CASSYGGVGTEAFF. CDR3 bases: TGTGCCAGCAGTTACGGGGGAGTCGGCACTGAAGCTTTCTTT.